This T cell receptor beta chain was identified during a study of T cells in Graves' hyperthyroidism and ophthalmopathy (dated by TCRdb to about 2019). A note on the overall study: Peripheral blood was collected at initial diagnosis, before any treatment. To identify TCR V-J signatures that set the groups apart, the researchers used a discovery cohort of 100 patients, made up of some 41 with Graves' ophthalmopathy and approximately 57 with stable Graves' hyperthyroidism. Whether ophthalmopathy could be predicted prospectively was tested in an independent validation cohort made up of roughly 19 hyperthyroidism patients plus 17 patients who later progressed to ophthalmopathy. The 95 to 100 discovery patients were randomly split 7:3 into training and test sets. In addition, the study compared T-cell repertoires in thyroid tissue and in blood from five to seven Graves' hyperthyroidism patients. Once sampling was done, hyperthyroidism patients were given methimazole at a starting dose of 30 mg daily, whereas ophthalmopathy patients were given high-dose intravenous methylprednisolone. The paper reports TCR Vbeta CDR3 sequencing of over 130 peripheral blood samples: some 44 ophthalmopathy, roughly 74 hyperthyroidism and roughly 17 progressor patients.

This clonotype was counted many times. Its antigen remains undetermined. Base qualities were left out, and no much larger clone turns up one base away. From its cysteine to its phenylalanine, the CDR3 spans 14 amino acids. Of the read, only the CDR3 DNA is kept; its 42 bases are in frame from base 1. The germline V and J ends show losses of 6 bases and 5 bases respectively, and no gene match explains 2 bases of the junction. Moderately to severely active disease, a Clinical Activity Score of at least 3, a NOSPECS grade of at least 4, and a duration under 3 months were present in ophthalmopathy patients. Any patient with an uncontrolled infection, another autoimmune disease, pregnancy or lactation was excluded. Diagnoses were established on the basis of clinical symptoms, serum thyroxine and TRAb, thyroid ultrasound, and orbital computed tomography. PBMCs were separated from about 10 ml of fresh peripheral blood using Ficoll-Paque density gradient centrifugation. Total RNA was extracted with Trizol reagent, and quality was checked on an Agilent 2100 Bioanalyzer.

What the work shows at the level of the full study, not this receptor alone: Blood samples also contained most of the expanded thyroid clonotypes (frequency above 0.001), which suggests that blood repertoires may reflect thyroid immune responses. A model built on a 13 V-J signature distinguished ophthalmopathy from stable hyperthyroidism, reaching about 88% sensitivity and about 81% specificity in cross-validation and 80%/75% in testing. In validation, the model predicted progression to ophthalmopathy with 60% to 71% sensitivity and approximately 72% specificity, a median of about 6.7 months before onset. Sample size was not statistically predetermined, and blinding of investigators to group allocation was not performed.

The TCR beta CDR3 regions were amplified from the RNA transcripts. The TCR CDR3 was subjected to a first round of RT-PCR using the HTBI primer set and the Qiagen OneStep RT-PCR kit. A second multiplex PCR round built the libraries, followed by size selection and purification. Paired-end sequencing of the libraries was performed with 100 bp reads on an Illumina HiSeq2000. Processing in the source paper ran as follows. Raw data were processed with SOAPnuke, discarding reads with adapters, uncalled bases, mean Phred below 15, or no exact constant-primer or identifier match. COPE v1.2.5 was used to merge the high-quality paired reads, and each unique nucleotide sequence was defined as a clonotype. MiTCR v1.1 was used to align clonotypes to the IMGT TRBV, TRBD and TRBJ reference segments. Analysis was restricted to V-J combinations with a frequency above 0.0001, which covered roughly 99% of repertoires. A TCS score was defined as the ratio of F50 (clonal expansion) to E x V (chaos), with BLOSUM62-based TCRdist applied between CDR3 peptides within each V-J. Welch's t-statistics and random forest reduced around 550 V-J features to 10 to 15, which were used in a naive Bayes classifier (R e1071). Through fastp at Q25 and MiXCR, TCRdb rebuilt clones from the public reads, retaining in-frame beta chains. Rows with one shared CDR3 protein collapse into an entry with the most common genes and DNA. These V and J calls originate from TCRdb's pipeline instead of the authors' own analysis. In this sample the table shows 350,000 to 450,000 distinct CDR3 sequences, about an eighth of which occur a single time. The biggest ten clones account for around 28% of the sample.

The sample was blood. The rearrangement combines TRBV12-3 or TRBV12-4 with TRBJ2-1, with TRBD2 matching 12 junction bases. This sequence was found in a man in his forties or fifties with Graves' ophthalmopathy. The DNA is TGTGCCAGCAGACTAGCGGGAGGACACAATGAGCAGTTCTTC. It encodes CASRLAGGHNEQFF.